The rows below give T cell receptor beta chains drawn from one sample of a study of T cell clones after liver transplantation. Assay used: immunoSEQ multiplex PCR; TCRdb lists only in-frame clones, some missing. The sample lists approximately 100,000 clones, roughly 80% occurring once. The starting material was CD4+ T cells from blood, obtained before liver transplant. The receptors stem from a human donor who received a liver transplant. Both conserved end residues are part of each CDR3. The order of the fields is J gene, V gene, clone size, D gene, CDR3 DNA, CDR3 protein. D genes are given only for firm matches. Clone size, where shown, is once, few, many, or a class for clones that have expanded.

J gene: TRBJ1-6
V gene: TRBV30
clone size: NA
D gene: NA
CDR3 DNA: TGTGCCTGCACCCAAGAGGCTAATTCACCCCTCCACTTT
CDR3 protein: CACTQEANSPLHF

J gene: TRBJ2-1
V gene: TRBV5-4
clone size: once
D gene: TRBD1
CDR3 DNA: TGTGCCAGCAGCGTGGACAGGGTCCGCTACAATGAGCAGTTCTTC
CDR3 protein: CASSVDRVRYNEQFF

J gene: TRBJ2-3
V gene: TRBV7-6
clone size: NA
D gene: NA
CDR3 DNA: TGTGCCAGCAGCTGGGGTTCTGGGGATACGCAGTATTTT
CDR3 protein: CASSWGSGDTQYF

J gene: TRBJ2-7
V gene: TRBV6-5
clone size: NA
D gene: NA
CDR3 DNA: TGTGCCAGCAGCCGACAGATATTGGCCCTCGAGCAGTACTTC
CDR3 protein: CASSRQILALEQYF

J gene: TRBJ2-3
V gene: TRBV7-3
clone size: NA
D gene: TRBD2
CDR3 DNA: TGTGCCAGCAGCTTAATAGGGACTAGCCACACAGATACGCAGTATTTT
CDR3 protein: CASSLIGTSHTDTQYF

J gene: TRBJ2-7
V gene: TRBV19
clone size: NA
D gene: NA
CDR3 DNA: TGTGCCAGTTGTACAGAGTGCGACGTCGTCAGCCACGAGCAGTACTTC
CDR3 protein: CASCTECDVVSHEQYF

J gene: TRBJ1-1
V gene: TRBV6-6
clone size: NA
D gene: TRBD1
CDR3 DNA: TGTGCCAGCAGTTACGCGGGACAGGGAGTAAACACTGAAGCTTTCTTT
CDR3 protein: CASSYAGQGVNTEAFF

J gene: TRBJ2-2
V gene: TRBV9
clone size: NA
D gene: TRBD1
CDR3 DNA: TGTGCCAGCAGCGTTAAACAGGGGGTCACCGGGGAGCTGTTTTTT
CDR3 protein: CASSVKQGVTGELFF

J gene: TRBJ1-5
V gene: TRBV6-5
clone size: NA
D gene: TRBD1
CDR3 DNA: TGTGCCAGCAGATTACAGGGGGGAGGTCAGCCCCAGCATTTT
CDR3 protein: CASRLQGGGQPQHF

J gene: TRBJ1-1
V gene: TRBV5-1
clone size: NA
D gene: NA
CDR3 DNA: TGCGCCAGCAGTGGCCCCAACACTGAAGCTTTCTTT
CDR3 protein: CASSGPNTEAFF

J gene: TRBJ1-2
V gene: TRBV28
clone size: NA
D gene: NA
CDR3 DNA: TGTGCCAGCAGTACCCGCCGGGGGTATGGCTACACCTTC
CDR3 protein: CASSTRRGYGYTF

J gene: TRBJ2-5
V gene: TRBV19
clone size: once
D gene: NA
CDR3 DNA: TGTGCCAGTAGTCAGGGATTGGAGACCCAGTACTTC
CDR3 protein: CASSQGLETQYF

J gene: TRBJ2-1
V gene: TRBV19
clone size: NA
D gene: NA
CDR3 DNA: TGTGCCAGTACGCAAGGGGTAGGGGAGCAGTTCTTC
CDR3 protein: CASTQGVGEQFF

J gene: TRBJ2-3
V gene: TRBV18
clone size: NA
D gene: TRBD1
CDR3 DNA: TGTGCCAGCTCACCACGGACAGGGACCACAGATACGCAGTATTTT
CDR3 protein: CASSPRTGTTDTQYF

J gene: TRBJ2-1
V gene: TRBV7-9
clone size: NA
D gene: TRBD2
CDR3 DNA: TGTGCCAGCAGCCCAGGACTAGTCAGGTACAATGAGCAGTTCTTC
CDR3 protein: CASSPGLVRYNEQFF

J gene: TRBJ2-7
V gene: TRBV27
clone size: NA
D gene: TRBD2
CDR3 DNA: TGTGCCGGACCTCGCGGGGGAAAAGACTACGAGCAGTACTTC
CDR3 protein: CAGPRGGKDYEQYF

J gene: TRBJ1-4
V gene: TRBV19
clone size: NA
D gene: NA
CDR3 DNA: TGTGCCAGTCAAACCCCTCATCGCGAAAAACTGTTTTTT
CDR3 protein: CASQTPHREKLFF

J gene: TRBJ2-3
V gene: TRBV5-1
clone size: NA
D gene: NA
CDR3 DNA: TGCGCCAGCAGCCGAGACCCTACTAGCACAGATACGCAGTATTTT
CDR3 protein: CASSRDPTSTDTQYF

J gene: TRBJ1-5
V gene: TRBV2
clone size: NA
D gene: NA
CDR3 DNA: TGTGCCAGCAGTGACAACAATCAGCCCCAGCATTTT
CDR3 protein: CASSDNNQPQHF

J gene: TRBJ2-2
V gene: TRBV29-1
clone size: NA
D gene: NA
CDR3 DNA: TGCAGCGTTGATGGAGGGAACACCGGGGAGCTGTTTTTT
CDR3 protein: CSVDGGNTGELFF

J gene: TRBJ1-1
V gene: TRBV30
clone size: NA
D gene: NA
CDR3 DNA: TGTGCCTGGAGTGTGTGGGGGGGGCAACAGAACACTGAAGCTTTCTTT
CDR3 protein: CAWSVWGGQQNTEAFF

J gene: TRBJ2-1
V gene: TRBV27
clone size: NA
D gene: TRBD2
CDR3 DNA: TGTGCCAGCAGTTTCCTTAGCGGGAGGGCCCCCATTGAGCAGTTCTTC
CDR3 protein: CASSFLSGRAPIEQFF

J gene: TRBJ2-1
V gene: TRBV7-3
clone size: few
D gene: TRBD2
CDR3 DNA: TGTGCCAGCAGCTGGCGGGGGGCCTTGGGCAATGAGCAGTTCTTC
CDR3 protein: CASSWRGALGNEQFF

J gene: TRBJ2-7
V gene: TRBV20-1
clone size: NA
D gene: NA
CDR3 DNA: TGCAGTGTCCTAGACCTCTCGGAGCAGTACTTC
CDR3 protein: CSVLDLSEQYF

J gene: TRBJ1-5
V gene: TRBV5-5
clone size: few
D gene: NA
CDR3 DNA: TGTGCCAGCAGCTCATTAAGGGGGGCAGGGAATCAGCCCCAGCATTTT
CDR3 protein: CASSSLRGAGNQPQHF

J gene: TRBJ2-3
V gene: TRBV19
clone size: NA
D gene: NA
CDR3 DNA: TGTGCCACAGCCCTAGCTAGCACAGATACGCAGTATTTT
CDR3 protein: CATALASTDTQYF

J gene: TRBJ2-2
V gene: TRBV6-6
clone size: NA
D gene: NA
CDR3 DNA: TGTGCCAGCAGTAAATACAGGGACACCGGGGAGCTGTTTTTT
CDR3 protein: CASSKYRDTGELFF

J gene: TRBJ2-5
V gene: TRBV7-2
clone size: NA
D gene: NA
CDR3 DNA: TGTGCCAGCAGCTTACGGGTCGGCCGGGAGACCCAGTACTTC
CDR3 protein: CASSLRVGRETQYF

J gene: TRBJ2-3
V gene: TRBV27
clone size: NA
D gene: TRBD2
CDR3 DNA: TGTGCCAGCAGTTACGGACTAGCCGGCCCTACAGATACGCAGTATTTT
CDR3 protein: CASSYGLAGPTDTQYF

J gene: TRBJ1-5
V gene: TRBV6-6
clone size: NA
D gene: NA
CDR3 DNA: TGTGCCAGTGAGGGGGATCGACAGCCCCAGCATTTT
CDR3 protein: CASEGDRQPQHF

J gene: TRBJ2-5
V gene: TRBV29-1
clone size: NA
D gene: TRBD2
CDR3 DNA: TGCAGCGCTGCCGTAGCGGGGGGTGGAGAGACCCAGTACTTC
CDR3 protein: CSAAVAGGGETQYF

J gene: TRBJ2-3
V gene: TRBV4-3
clone size: NA
D gene: NA
CDR3 DNA: TGCGCCAGCAGTCCCACCTGGGGGGATACGCAGTATTTT
CDR3 protein: CASSPTWGDTQYF

J gene: TRBJ2-7
V gene: TRBV5-1
clone size: NA
D gene: TRBD1
CDR3 DNA: TGCGCCAGCAGCTCTCCCAGACAGGGGTACGAGCAGTACTTC
CDR3 protein: CASSSPRQGYEQYF

J gene: TRBJ1-6
V gene: TRBV7-6
clone size: NA
D gene: NA
CDR3 DNA: TGTGCCAGCAGCTTTACTCCTCTCGGTTCACCCCTCCACTTT
CDR3 protein: CASSFTPLGSPLHF

J gene: TRBJ2-1
V gene: TRBV27
clone size: NA
D gene: NA
CDR3 DNA: TGTGCCAGCAGTTTGGGACGGCTATACAATGAGCAGTTCTTC
CDR3 protein: CASSLGRLYNEQFF

J gene: TRBJ2-7
V gene: TRBV6-1
clone size: NA
D gene: NA
CDR3 DNA: TGTGCCAGCAGTCCTCTTAACTACGAGCAGTACTTC
CDR3 protein: CASSPLNYEQYF

J gene: TRBJ2-1
V gene: TRBV19
clone size: NA
D gene: NA
CDR3 DNA: TGTGCCAGTAGTATCTACAATGAGCAGTTCTTC
CDR3 protein: CASSIYNEQFF

J gene: TRBJ2-5
V gene: TRBV19
clone size: NA
D gene: TRBD2
CDR3 DNA: TGTGCCACCAGCCCCCAGCGGGGGGCTCAAGAGACCCAGTACTTC
CDR3 protein: CATSPQRGAQETQYF

J gene: TRBJ1-5
V gene: TRBV19
clone size: NA
D gene: NA
CDR3 DNA: TGTGCCAGTACCCTTCAGGGTAATCAGCCCCAGCATTTT
CDR3 protein: CASTLQGNQPQHF

J gene: TRBJ2-7
V gene: TRBV5-1
clone size: NA
D gene: NA
CDR3 DNA: TGCGCCAGCAGCCTATTAGGATCCGAGCAGTACTTC
CDR3 protein: CASSLLGSEQYF

J gene: TRBJ2-5
V gene: TRBV5-1
clone size: NA
D gene: NA
CDR3 DNA: TGCGCCAGCAGCTTGAGGCTGGCACAAGAGACCCAGTACTTC
CDR3 protein: CASSLRLAQETQYF

J gene: TRBJ1-5
V gene: TRBV27
clone size: NA
D gene: NA
CDR3 DNA: TGTGCCAGCAGTCAAAGGGCGGAGGGGAGATTTCAGCCCCAGCATTTT
CDR3 protein: CASSQRAEGRFQPQHF

J gene: TRBJ2-4
V gene: TRBV9
clone size: NA
D gene: NA
CDR3 DNA: TGTGCCAGCAGCGCAGGACAAGCCAAAAACATTCAGTACTTC
CDR3 protein: CASSAGQAKNIQYF

J gene: TRBJ1-2
V gene: TRBV6-6
clone size: NA
D gene: TRBD1
CDR3 DNA: TGTGCCAGCAGCCGGGGACAGACCGGCTATGGCTACACCTTC
CDR3 protein: CASSRGQTGYGYTF

J gene: TRBJ2-6
V gene: TRBV5-1
clone size: NA
D gene: NA
CDR3 DNA: TGCGCCAGCAGCTTTATTGCCTCAGGGAGTGGGGCCAACGTCCTGACTTTC
CDR3 protein: CASSFIASGSGANVLTF

J gene: TRBJ2-7
V gene: TRBV5-1
clone size: NA
D gene: NA
CDR3 DNA: TGCGCCAGCAGCTTTCCAGGAACCACCTACGAGCAGTACTTC
CDR3 protein: CASSFPGTTYEQYF

J gene: TRBJ2-2
V gene: TRBV7-2
clone size: NA
D gene: NA
CDR3 DNA: TGTGCCAGCAGCTTAGAGACCGTAACAAGGGAGCTGTTTTTT
CDR3 protein: CASSLETVTRELFF

J gene: TRBJ2-3
V gene: TRBV6-5
clone size: few
D gene: TRBD2
CDR3 DNA: TGTGCCAGCAGTTCAAAGCGGGGGGGCCTTAATACGCAGTATTTT
CDR3 protein: CASSSKRGGLNTQYF

J gene: TRBJ1-2
V gene: TRBV5-1
clone size: NA
D gene: TRBD1
CDR3 DNA: TGCGCCAGCAGCAACGGACAGGGAACGCAAAACTATGGCTACACCTTC
CDR3 protein: CASSNGQGTQNYGYTF

J gene: TRBJ1-2
V gene: TRBV12-5
clone size: NA
D gene: NA
CDR3 DNA: TGTGCTAGTGCCCCGGACACGACAGCTAACTATGGCTACACCTTC
CDR3 protein: CASAPDTTANYGYTF

J gene: TRBJ2-6
V gene: TRBV5-1
clone size: NA
D gene: TRBD1
CDR3 DNA: TGCGCCAGCAGCATTGGATGGGACAGCGTTTTACCTGGGGCCAACGTCCTGACTTTC
CDR3 protein: CASSIGWDSVLPGANVLTF

J gene: TRBJ2-1
V gene: TRBV7-3
clone size: few
D gene: NA
CDR3 DNA: TGTGCCAGCAGCTTAACGGACGGGCGCAATGAGCAGTTCTTC
CDR3 protein: CASSLTDGRNEQFF

J gene: TRBJ2-7
V gene: TRBV4-1
clone size: NA
D gene: NA
CDR3 DNA: TGCGCCAGCAGCCAAGATCCCACAGGGATCGTCTACGAGCAGTACTTC
CDR3 protein: CASSQDPTGIVYEQYF

J gene: TRBJ1-6
V gene: TRBV19
clone size: few
D gene: TRBD1
CDR3 DNA: TGTGCCAGTAGTATAAAACAGGGGGGTTCTAATTCACCCCTCCACTTT
CDR3 protein: CASSIKQGGSNSPLHF

J gene: TRBJ1-5
V gene: TRBV7-6
clone size: NA
D gene: TRBD1
CDR3 DNA: TGTGCCAGCAGCCCCTCACGGACAGGTATCAATCAGCCCCAGCATTTT
CDR3 protein: CASSPSRTGINQPQHF

J gene: TRBJ2-5
V gene: TRBV19
clone size: few
D gene: NA
CDR3 DNA: TGTGCCAGTAGTATTACAGGAGGGGCACGGGAGACCCAGTACTTC
CDR3 protein: CASSITGGARETQYF